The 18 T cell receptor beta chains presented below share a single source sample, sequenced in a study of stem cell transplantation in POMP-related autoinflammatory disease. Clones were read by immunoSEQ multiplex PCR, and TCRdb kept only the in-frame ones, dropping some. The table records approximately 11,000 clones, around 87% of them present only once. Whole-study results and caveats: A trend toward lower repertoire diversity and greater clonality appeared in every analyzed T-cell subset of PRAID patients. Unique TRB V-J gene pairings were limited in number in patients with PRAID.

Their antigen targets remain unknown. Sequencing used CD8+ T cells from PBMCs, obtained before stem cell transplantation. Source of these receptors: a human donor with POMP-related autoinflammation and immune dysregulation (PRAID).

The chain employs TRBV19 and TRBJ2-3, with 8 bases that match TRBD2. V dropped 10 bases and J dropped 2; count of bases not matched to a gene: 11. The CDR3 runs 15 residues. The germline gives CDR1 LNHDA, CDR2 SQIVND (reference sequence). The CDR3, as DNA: TGTGCCACCCAGGACGGGGGGGGATACACAGATACGCAGTATTTT. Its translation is CATQDGGGYTDTQYF.

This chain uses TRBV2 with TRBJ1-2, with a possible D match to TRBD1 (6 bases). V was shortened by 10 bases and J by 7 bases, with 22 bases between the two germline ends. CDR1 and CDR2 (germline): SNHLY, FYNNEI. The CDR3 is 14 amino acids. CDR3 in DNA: TGTGCCACCTTAACCCGGGGGGGCACCGGTGGCTACACCTTC. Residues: CATLTRGGTGGYTF.

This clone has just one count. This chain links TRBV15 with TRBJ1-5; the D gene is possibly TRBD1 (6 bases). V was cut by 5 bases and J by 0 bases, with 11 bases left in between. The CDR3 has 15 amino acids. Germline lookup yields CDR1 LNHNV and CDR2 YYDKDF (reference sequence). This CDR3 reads CATSVGGHSNQPQHF. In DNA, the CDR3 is TGTGCCACCAGCGTGGGGGGGCATAGCAATCAGCCCCAGCATTTT.

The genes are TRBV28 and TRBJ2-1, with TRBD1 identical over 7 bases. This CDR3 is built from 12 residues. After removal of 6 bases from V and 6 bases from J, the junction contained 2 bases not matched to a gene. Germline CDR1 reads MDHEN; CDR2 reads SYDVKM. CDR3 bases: TGTGCCAGCAGCAACAGGGGCAATGAGCAGTTCTTC. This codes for CASSNRGNEQFF.

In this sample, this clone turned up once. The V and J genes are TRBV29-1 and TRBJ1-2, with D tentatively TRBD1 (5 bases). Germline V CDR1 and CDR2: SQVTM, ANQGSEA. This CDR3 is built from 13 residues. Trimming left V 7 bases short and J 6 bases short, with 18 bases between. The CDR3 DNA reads TGCAGCGCCGACCAGGGAGGTTTGCATGGCTACACCTTC. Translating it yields CSADQGGLHGYTF.

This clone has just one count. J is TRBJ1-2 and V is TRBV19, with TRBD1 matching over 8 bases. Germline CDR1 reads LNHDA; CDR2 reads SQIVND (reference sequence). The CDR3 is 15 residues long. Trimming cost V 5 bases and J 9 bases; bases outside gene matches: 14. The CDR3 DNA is TGTGCCAGTAGTTGGATCCGGGACAGGCGCGTTAGCTACACCTTC. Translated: CASSWIRDRRVSYTF.

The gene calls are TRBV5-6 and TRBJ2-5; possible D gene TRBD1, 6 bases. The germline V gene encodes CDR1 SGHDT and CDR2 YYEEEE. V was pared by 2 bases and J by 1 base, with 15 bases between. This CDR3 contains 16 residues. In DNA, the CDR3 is TGTGCCAGCAGCTTACAGGGTCCGCACCTCCAAGAGACCCAGTACTTC. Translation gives CASSLQGPHLQETQYF.

Here the CDR3 DNA reads TGTGCCAGCAGTGGGGACTTTGAAGCTTTCTTT. It codes for CASSGDFEAFF. V is TRBV7-9 and J is TRBJ1-1; the D gene is possibly TRBD1 (5 bases). The CDR3 is 11 amino acids. Germline V lookup: CDR1 SEHNR, CDR2 FQNEAQ (reference sequence). Between the trimmed V and J ends, which lost 6 bases and 7 bases, there was a span of 9 bases.

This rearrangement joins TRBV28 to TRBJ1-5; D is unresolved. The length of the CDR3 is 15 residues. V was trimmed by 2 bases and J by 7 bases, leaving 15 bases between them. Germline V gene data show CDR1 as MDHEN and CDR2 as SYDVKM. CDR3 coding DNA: TGTGCCAGCAGTTTAGGAAAGTTCAATGGGCAGCCCCAGCATTTT. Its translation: CASSLGKFNGQPQHF.

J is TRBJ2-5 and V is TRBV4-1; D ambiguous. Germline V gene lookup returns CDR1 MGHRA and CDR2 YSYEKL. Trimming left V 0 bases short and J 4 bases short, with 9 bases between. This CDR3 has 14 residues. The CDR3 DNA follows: TGCGCCAGCAGCCAAGATCGCAGAGTAGAGACCCAGTACTTC. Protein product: CASSQDRRVETQYF.

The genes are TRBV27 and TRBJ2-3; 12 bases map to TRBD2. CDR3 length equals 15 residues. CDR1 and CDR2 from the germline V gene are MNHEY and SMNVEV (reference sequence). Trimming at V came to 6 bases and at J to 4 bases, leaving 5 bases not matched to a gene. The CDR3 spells CASRSSGRGADTQYF. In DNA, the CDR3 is TGTGCCAGCAGGTCTAGCGGGAGGGGCGCAGATACGCAGTATTTT.

The CDR3 sequence is CASSLAGNEQFF. The CDR3 bases are TGTGCCAGCAGTTTAGCGGGCAATGAGCAGTTCTTC. This chain links TRBV27 with TRBJ2-1; maybe TRBD2 (5 bases). Per germline, CDR1 MNHEY and CDR2 SMNVEV (reference sequence). V dropped 2 bases and J dropped 6 bases, with 5 bases sitting between them. The CDR3 length is 12 residues.

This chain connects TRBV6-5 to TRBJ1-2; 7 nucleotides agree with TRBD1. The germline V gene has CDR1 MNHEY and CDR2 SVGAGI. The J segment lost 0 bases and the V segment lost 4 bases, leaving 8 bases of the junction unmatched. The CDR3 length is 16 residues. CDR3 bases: TGTGCCAGCAGTTTGACAGGGTTGTATACTAACTATGGCTACACCTTC. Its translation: CASSLTGLYTNYGYTF.

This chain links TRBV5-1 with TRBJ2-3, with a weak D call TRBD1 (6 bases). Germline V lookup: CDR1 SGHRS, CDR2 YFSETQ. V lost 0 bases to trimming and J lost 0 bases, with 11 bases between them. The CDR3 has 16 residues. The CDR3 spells CASSLAQGRSTDTQYF. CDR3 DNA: TGCGCCAGCAGCTTGGCCCAGGGGCGGAGCACAGATACGCAGTATTTT.

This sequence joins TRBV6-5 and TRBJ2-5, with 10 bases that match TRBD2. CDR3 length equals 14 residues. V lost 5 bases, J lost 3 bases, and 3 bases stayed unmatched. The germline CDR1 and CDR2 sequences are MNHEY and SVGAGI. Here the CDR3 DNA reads TGTGCCAGCAGTCACGGACTAGCGGAAGAGACCCAGTACTTC. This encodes CASSHGLAEETQYF.

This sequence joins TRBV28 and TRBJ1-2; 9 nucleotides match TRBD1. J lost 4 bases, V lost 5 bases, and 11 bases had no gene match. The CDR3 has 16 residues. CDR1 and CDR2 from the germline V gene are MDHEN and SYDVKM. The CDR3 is CASSVSGTGRIYGYTF. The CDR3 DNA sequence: TGTGCCAGCAGTGTCTCCGGGACAGGGCGGATCTATGGCTACACCTTC.

The CDR3, as DNA: TGTGCCAGCAGGGCGGGTCTCTCTGGGGCCAACGTCCTGACTTTC. This encodes CASRAGLSGANVLTF. The rearrangement joins TRBV27 to TRBJ2-6, with D maybe TRBD2 (5 bases). With 6 bases removed from V and 0 bases from J, the gap between germline ends came to 9 bases. Germline CDR1 is MNHEY and CDR2 is SMNVEV (reference sequence). The CDR3 length is 15 residues.

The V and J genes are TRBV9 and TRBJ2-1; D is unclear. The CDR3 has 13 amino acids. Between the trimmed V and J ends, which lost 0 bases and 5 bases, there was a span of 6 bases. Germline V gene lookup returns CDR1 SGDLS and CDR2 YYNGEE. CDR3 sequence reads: CASSVEHNNEQFF. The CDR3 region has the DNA TGTGCCAGCAGCGTAGAGCATAACAATGAGCAGTTCTTC.